This T cell receptor (beta chain) emerged from a study of blood T cells in healthy people across ages. Study-wide results and caveats: Reliance upon unsorted PBMCs precluded definitive naive versus antigen-experienced comparison.

Together with a sample-barcoded 5' primer, a J-beta primer mix was included in a second PCR lasting 7 to 11 cycles. TCRdb passed the 5' RACE reads through MiXCR, listing each CDR3 protein once. The table shows fewer than 2 million distinct CDR3 sequences, with roughly two fifths occurring only once. This clonotype was seen many times. Antigen specificity is unknown. V was trimmed by 7 bases and J by 0 bases, leaving 11 bases between them. Germline V CDR1 and CDR2: SGDLS, YYNGEE. The CDR3 loop spans 15 amino acids. This chain joins TRBV9 and TRBJ2-6; D tentatively reads TRBD1 or TRBD2 (5 bases each). Sequencing was performed on blood. The sequence was collected from a human donor in good health. The CDR3 DNA is TGTGCCAGCGGCCCCGGGGCCTCTGGGGCCAACGTCCTGACTTTC. Its translation is CASGPGASGANVLTF.